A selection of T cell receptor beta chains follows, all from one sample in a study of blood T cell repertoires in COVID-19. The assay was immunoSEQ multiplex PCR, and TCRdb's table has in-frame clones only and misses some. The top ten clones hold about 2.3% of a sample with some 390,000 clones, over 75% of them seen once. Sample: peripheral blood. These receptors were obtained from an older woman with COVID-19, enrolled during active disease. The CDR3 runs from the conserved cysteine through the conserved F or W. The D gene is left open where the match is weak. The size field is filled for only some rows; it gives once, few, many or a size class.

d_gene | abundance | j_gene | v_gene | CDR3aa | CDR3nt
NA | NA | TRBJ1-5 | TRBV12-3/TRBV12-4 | CASSWGQGQPQHF | TGTGCCAGCAGTTGGGGTCAGGGTCAGCCCCAGCATTTT
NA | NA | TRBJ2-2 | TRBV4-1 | CASSQGGLGTGELFF | TGCGCCAGCAGCCAAGGAGGTCTAGGTACCGGGGAGCTGTTTTTT
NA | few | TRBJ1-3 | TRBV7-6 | CASSPQSSGNTIYF | TGTGCCAGCAGCCCACAGAGCTCTGGAAACACCATATATTTT
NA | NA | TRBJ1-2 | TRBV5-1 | CASSLDGGGYTF | TGCGCCAGCAGCTTGGACGGCGGTGGCTACACCTTC
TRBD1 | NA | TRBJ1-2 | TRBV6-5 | CASSSLQRGPGYTF | TGTGCCAGCAGTTCCCTTCAAAGGGGGCCTGGCTACACCTTC
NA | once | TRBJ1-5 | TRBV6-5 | CASSPQGLIGQPQHF | TGTGCCAGCAGTCCACAGGGCCTTATTGGTCAGCCCCAGCATTTT
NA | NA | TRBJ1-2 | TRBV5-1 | CASSWDSSSYGYTF | TGCGCCAGCAGCTGGGACTCATCCTCCTATGGCTACACCTTC
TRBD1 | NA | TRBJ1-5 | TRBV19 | CASSMGFGGDRNQPQHF | TGTGCCAGTAGTATGGGGTTTGGGGGGGACAGGAATCAGCCCCAGCATTTT
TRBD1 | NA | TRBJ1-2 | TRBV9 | CASSGDRGRRSNYGYTF | TGTGCCAGCAGCGGCGACAGGGGGCGCCGATCTAACTATGGCTACACCTTC
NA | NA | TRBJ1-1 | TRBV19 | CASSIGRVNTEAFF | TGTGCCAGTAGTATAGGCAGGGTGAACACTGAAGCTTTCTTT
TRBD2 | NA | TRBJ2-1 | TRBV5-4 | CASSQRGRRLAYNEQFF | TGTGCCAGCAGCCAGCGGGGTCGACGCCTCGCCTACAATGAGCAGTTCTTC
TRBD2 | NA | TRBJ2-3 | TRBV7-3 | CASSLTPGLAGGTDTQYF | TGTGCCAGCAGCTTAACCCCTGGACTAGCGGGGGGCACAGATACGCAGTATTTT
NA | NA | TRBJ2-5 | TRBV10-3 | CAISRGIGETQYF | TGTGCCATCAGCAGGGGAATTGGAGAGACCCAGTACTTC
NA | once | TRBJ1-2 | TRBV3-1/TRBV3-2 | CASSQGRGRAHGYTF | TGTGCCAGCAGCCAAGGCCGGGGAAGGGCCCATGGCTACACCTTC
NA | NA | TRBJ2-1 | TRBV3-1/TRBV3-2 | CASSQGRRGGNEQFF | TGTGCCAGCAGCCAAGGGCGGCGGGGCGGGAATGAGCAGTTCTTC
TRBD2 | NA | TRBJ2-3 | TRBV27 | CASSSIGTSGSTDTQYF | TGTGCCAGCAGTTCTATCGGGACTAGCGGTTCCACAGATACGCAGTATTTT
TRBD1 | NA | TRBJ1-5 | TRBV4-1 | CASSLTDRGSNQPQHF | TGCGCCAGCAGCCTGACGGACAGGGGCAGCAATCAGCCCCAGCATTTT
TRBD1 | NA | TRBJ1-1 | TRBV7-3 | CASSLTGSRGLAEAFF | TGTGCCAGCAGCTTGACAGGGTCGCGCGGTTTGGCTGAAGCTTTCTTT
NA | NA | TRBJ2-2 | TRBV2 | CASSEGAVLFF | TGTGCCAGCAGTGAGGGGGCAGTGCTGTTTTTT
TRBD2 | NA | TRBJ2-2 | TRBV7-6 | CASSLVPAGGPATGELFF | TGTGCCAGCAGCTTAGTTCCAGCGGGGGGGCCGGCCACCGGGGAGCTGTTTTTT
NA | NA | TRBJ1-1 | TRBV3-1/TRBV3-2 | CASSQDSTIHTEAFF | TGTGCCAGCAGCCAAGATAGTACGATACACACTGAAGCTTTCTTT
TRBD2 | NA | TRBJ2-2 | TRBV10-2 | CASRIAGGRSGELFF | TGCGCCAGCAGGATAGCGGGGGGGCGTAGCGGGGAGCTGTTTTTT
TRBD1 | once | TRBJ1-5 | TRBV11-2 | CASSYTGGNQPQHF | TGTGCCAGCAGCTACACAGGGGGCAATCAGCCCCAGCATTTT
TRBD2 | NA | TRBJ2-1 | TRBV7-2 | CASSLAGGPYNEQFF | TGTGCCAGCAGCCTCGCGGGGGGGCCCTACAATGAGCAGTTCTTC
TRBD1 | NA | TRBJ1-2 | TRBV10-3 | CAISVTGPNYGYTF | TGTGCCATCAGTGTGACAGGGCCAAACTATGGCTACACCTTC